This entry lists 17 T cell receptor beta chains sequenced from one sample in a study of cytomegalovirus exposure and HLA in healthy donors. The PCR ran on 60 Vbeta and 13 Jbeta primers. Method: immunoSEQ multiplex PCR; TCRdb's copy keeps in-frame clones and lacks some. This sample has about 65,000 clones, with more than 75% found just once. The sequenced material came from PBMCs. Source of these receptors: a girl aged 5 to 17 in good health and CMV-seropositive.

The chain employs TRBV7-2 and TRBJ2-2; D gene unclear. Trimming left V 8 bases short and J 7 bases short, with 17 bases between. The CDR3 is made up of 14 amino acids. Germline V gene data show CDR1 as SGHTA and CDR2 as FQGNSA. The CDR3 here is CASVPPGPSGELFF. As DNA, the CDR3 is TGTGCCAGCGTTCCCCCAGGCCCAAGCGGGGAGCTGTTTTTT.

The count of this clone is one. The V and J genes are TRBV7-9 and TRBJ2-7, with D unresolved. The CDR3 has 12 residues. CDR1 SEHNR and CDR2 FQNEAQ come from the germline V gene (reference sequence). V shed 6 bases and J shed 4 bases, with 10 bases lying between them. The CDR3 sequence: CASSPARYEQYF. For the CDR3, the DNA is TGTGCCAGCAGTCCGGCTAGATACGAGCAGTACTTC. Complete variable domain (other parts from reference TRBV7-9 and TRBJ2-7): DTGVSQNPRHKITKRGQNVTFRCDPISEHNRLYWYRQTLGQGPEFLTYFQNEAQLEKSRLLSDRFSAERPKGSFSTLEIQRTEQGDSAMYLCASSPARYEQYFGPGTRLTVT.

CDR3 DNA: TGCGCCAGCAGCCAAGAAGGGACGGGAGCGGGGCAAGAGACCCAGTACTTC. Its translation: CASSQEGTGAGQETQYF. The V call is TRBV4-1, the J call TRBJ2-5; 7 nucleotides match TRBD2. V gave up 0 bases and J gave up 2 bases; unmatched junction bases: 9. From germline, CDR1 is MGHRA and CDR2 YSYEKL. The CDR3 has 17 amino acids.

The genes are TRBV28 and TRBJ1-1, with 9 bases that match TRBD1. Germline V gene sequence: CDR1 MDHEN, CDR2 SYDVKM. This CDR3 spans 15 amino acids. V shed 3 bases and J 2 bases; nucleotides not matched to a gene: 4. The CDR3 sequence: CASSFKGQGNTEAFF. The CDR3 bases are TGTGCCAGCAGTTTTAAGGGACAGGGTAACACTGAAGCTTTCTTT.

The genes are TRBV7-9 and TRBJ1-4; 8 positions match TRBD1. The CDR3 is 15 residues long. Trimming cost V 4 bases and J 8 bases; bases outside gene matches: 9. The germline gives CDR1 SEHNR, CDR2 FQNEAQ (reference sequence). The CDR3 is CASSSKSGQEEKLFF. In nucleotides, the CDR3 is TGTGCCAGCAGCTCGAAATCGGGACAGGAAGAAAAACTGTTTTTT.

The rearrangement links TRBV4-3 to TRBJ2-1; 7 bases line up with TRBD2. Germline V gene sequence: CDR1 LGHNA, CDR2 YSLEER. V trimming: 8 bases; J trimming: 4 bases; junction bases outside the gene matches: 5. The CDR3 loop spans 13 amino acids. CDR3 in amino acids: CASRGGSYNEQFF. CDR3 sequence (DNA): TGCGCCAGCCGGGGCGGGAGTTACAATGAGCAGTTCTTC.

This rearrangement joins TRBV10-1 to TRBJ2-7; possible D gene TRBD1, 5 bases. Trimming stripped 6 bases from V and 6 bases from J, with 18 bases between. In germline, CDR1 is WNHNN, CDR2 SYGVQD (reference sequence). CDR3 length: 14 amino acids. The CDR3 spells CASSPPFQGSEQYF. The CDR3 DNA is TGCGCCAGCAGCCCTCCCTTCCAGGGCTCCGAGCAGTACTTC.

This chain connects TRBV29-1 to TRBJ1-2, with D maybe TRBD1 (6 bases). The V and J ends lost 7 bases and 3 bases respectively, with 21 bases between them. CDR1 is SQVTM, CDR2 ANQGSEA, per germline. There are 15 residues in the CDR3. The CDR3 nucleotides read TGCAGCGCGCTTTCTCCGGGACACTCGGACTATGGCTACACCTTC. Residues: CSALSPGHSDYGYTF.

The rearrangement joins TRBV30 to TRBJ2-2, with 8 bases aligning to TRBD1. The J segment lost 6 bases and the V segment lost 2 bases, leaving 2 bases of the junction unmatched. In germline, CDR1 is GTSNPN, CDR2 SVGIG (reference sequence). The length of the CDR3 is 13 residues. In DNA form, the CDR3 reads TGTGCCTGGAGTTTGACAGGGGCCGGGGAGCTGTTTTTT. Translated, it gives CAWSLTGAGELFF.

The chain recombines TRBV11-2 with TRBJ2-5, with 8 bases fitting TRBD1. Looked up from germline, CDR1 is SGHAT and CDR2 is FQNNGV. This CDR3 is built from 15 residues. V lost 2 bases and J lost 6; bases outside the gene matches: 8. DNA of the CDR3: TGTGCCAGCAGCTTAAGTCAGGGGGCTGCGAAGACCCAGTACTTC. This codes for CASSLSQGAAKTQYF.

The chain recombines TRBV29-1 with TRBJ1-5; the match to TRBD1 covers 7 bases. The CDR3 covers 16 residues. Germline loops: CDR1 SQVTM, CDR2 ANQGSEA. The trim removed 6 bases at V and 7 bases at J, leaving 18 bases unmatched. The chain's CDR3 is CSVHLIGQAGTQPQHF. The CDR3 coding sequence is TGCAGCGTCCACCTAATAGGACAGGCGGGAACACAGCCCCAGCATTTT.

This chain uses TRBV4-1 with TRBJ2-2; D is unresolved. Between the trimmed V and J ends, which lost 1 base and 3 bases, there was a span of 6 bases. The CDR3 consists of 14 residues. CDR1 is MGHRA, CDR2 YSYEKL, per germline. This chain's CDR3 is CASSQVEYTGELFF. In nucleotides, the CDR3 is TGCGCCAGCAGCCAAGTCGAGTACACCGGGGAGCTGTTTTTT.

CDR3 sequence reads: CASSLGGTGEYGYTF. For the CDR3, the DNA is TGTGCCAGCAGCTTAGGAGGGACAGGGGAGTATGGCTACACCTTC. The chain couples TRBV7-2 to TRBJ1-2; 10 bases line up with TRBD1. Losses at the gene ends were 1 base for V and 5 bases for J; bases not matched to a gene: 4. The CDR3 totals 15 residues. Germline lookup yields CDR1 SGHTA and CDR2 FQGNSA.

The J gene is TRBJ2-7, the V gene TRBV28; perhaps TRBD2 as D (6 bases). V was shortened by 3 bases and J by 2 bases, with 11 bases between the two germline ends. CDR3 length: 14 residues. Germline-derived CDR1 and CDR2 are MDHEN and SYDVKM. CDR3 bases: TGTGCCAGCAGTTTTGTGGGAGGCCCCTACGAGCAGTACTTC. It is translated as CASSFVGGPYEQYF.

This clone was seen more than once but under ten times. The DNA for the CDR3 is TGCAGCGCCGGGGACAGGTCTTACGAGCAGTACTTC. Protein product: CSAGDRSYEQYF. This chain links TRBV29-1 with TRBJ2-7, with 8 bases fitting TRBD1. This CDR3 spans 12 amino acids. J was trimmed by 4 bases and V by 7 bases; bases with no gene match: 6. Per germline, CDR1 SQVTM and CDR2 ANQGSEA.

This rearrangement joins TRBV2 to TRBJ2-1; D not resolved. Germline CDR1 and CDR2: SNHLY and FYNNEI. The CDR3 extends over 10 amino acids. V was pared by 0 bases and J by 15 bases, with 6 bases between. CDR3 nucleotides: TGTGCCAGCAGTGAAGCCCCTACGTTCTTC. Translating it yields CASSEAPTFF.

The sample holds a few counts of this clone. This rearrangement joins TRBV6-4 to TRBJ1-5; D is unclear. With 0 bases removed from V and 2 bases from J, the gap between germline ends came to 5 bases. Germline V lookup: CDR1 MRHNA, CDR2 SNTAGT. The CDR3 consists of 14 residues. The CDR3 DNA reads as TGTGCCAGCAGTGACTCGGCGGGCAATCAGCCCCAGCATTTT. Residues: CASSDSAGNQPQHF.